Presented here are 3 T cell receptor beta chains from one specimen sequenced in a study of response to subunit inactivated influenza vaccine. In TCRdb, the RT-PCR reads were re-called with MiXCR into one record per CDR3 protein. The sample has 450,000 to 550,000 distinct CDR3 sequences, over 25% seen once. This specimen was CD4+ T cells sorted from PBMCs, taken 4 to 6 days after vaccination. The receptors originated from a man in his forties or fifties who received an inactivated influenza vaccine.

V gene TRBV18 combines with J gene TRBJ2-7, with D perhaps given as TRBD1 or TRBD2 (6 bases each). The CDR3 runs 14 residues. Germline V gene sequence: CDR1 KGHSH, CDR2 LQKENI. Trimming pared 4 bases from V and 4 bases from J, leaving 14 bases between. CDR3 sequence: CASSRQGGIYEQYF. CDR3 in DNA: TGTGCCAGCTCACGCCAAGGGGGGATTTACGAGCAGTACTTC. Supplemented by reference TRBV18 and TRBJ2-7, the full variable domain reads NAGVMQNPRHLVRRRGQEARLRCSPMKGHSHVYWYRQLPEEGLKFMVYLQKENIIDESGMPKERFSAEFPKEGPSILRIQQVVRGDSAAYFCASSRQGGIYEQYFGPGTRLTVT.

The J gene is TRBJ1-1, the V gene TRBV6-5, with D perhaps matching TRBD1 (6 bases). The CDR3 consists of 14 residues. The germline V gene has CDR1 MNHEY and CDR2 SVGAGI. Deletions cut 4 bases from V and 10 bases from J, with 19 bases between. Here the CDR3 reads CASSSEVGGGGAFF. The DNA for the CDR3 is TGTGCCAGCAGTTCGGAAGTTGGTGGAGGGGGAGCTTTCTTT.

This clonotype was detected many times. This rearrangement joins TRBV28 to TRBJ1-6; tentative D call: TRBD1 (5 bases). CDR1 is MDHEN, CDR2 SYDVKM, per germline. Trimming took 6 bases from V and 4 from J, leaving 13 bases between them. The CDR3 totals 15 residues. Written as DNA, the CDR3 is TGTGCCAGCAGCGACGGGACGCGTTATAATTCACCCCTCCACTTT. Translation: CASSDGTRYNSPLHF. The full variable domain, its missing parts supplied by reference TRBV28 and TRBJ1-6, is DVKVTQSSRYLVKRTGEKVFLECVQDMDHENMFWYRQDPGLGLRLIYFSYDVKMKEKGDIPEGYSVSREKKERFSLILESASTNQTSMYLCASSDGTRYNSPLHFGNGTRLTVT.